This TCR beta chain was captured by sequencing in a study of T cells in Graves' hyperthyroidism and ophthalmopathy. Broader study findings: Ophthalmopathy and stable hyperthyroidism were told apart by a 13 V-J model.

As regards this clonotype: Its antigen is still unknown.

PBMCs were collected from a roughly 9.7 ml volume of fresh peripheral blood. TCR beta CDR3 regions were amplified from RNA. The HTBI set primed first-round TCR CDR3 RT-PCR. Via MiXCR, TCRdb re-called the multiplex PCR reads, giving one row per CDR3 protein. Seen here are hundreds of thousands of distinct CDR3 sequences, 14% observed once, and the top ten hold roughly 10%. Sequenced sample: blood. The receptor was derived from a woman between 18 and 29 years old with Graves' hyperthyroidism.

The CDR3 sequence: CASRLGGTVPPYEQYF. CDR3 DNA: TGTGCCAGCAGGCTGGGGGGGACAGTCCCCCCCTACGAGCAGTACTTC. This sequence joins TRBV12-3 or TRBV12-4 and TRBJ2-7; D possibly matches TRBD1 or TRBD2 (7 bases each). The ends were cut back, 6 bases at V and 2 bases at J, with 20 bases in the middle. The CDR3 totals 16 residues.